Following are 4 T cell receptor beta chains from one sample sequenced in a study of identifying expanded T cells in peripheral blood. Clones were sequenced by immunoSEQ multiplex PCR, and TCRdb holds only the in-frame ones, with some missing. The top ten clones hold about 15% of a sample with 50,000 to 75,000 clones, about four fifths of them seen once. The specimen was blood. Source of these receptors: a person aged 18 to 69 in good health.

The chain has TRBV18 and TRBJ2-1; 7 bases line up with TRBD2. Germline CDR1 is KGHSH and CDR2 is LQKENI. V lost 5 bases and J lost 3; bases outside the gene matches: 7. This CDR3 comprises 15 residues. This CDR3 reads CASSVSSGIYNEQFF. CDR3 in DNA: TGTGCCAGCTCAGTTTCTAGCGGAATCTACAATGAGCAGTTCTTC.

The chain couples TRBV19 to TRBJ2-3; 9 nucleotides match TRBD1. Trimming removed 3 bases from V and 6 bases from J; junction bases left unmatched: 1. This CDR3 region has 13 residues. Germline CDR1 reads LNHDA; CDR2 reads SQIVND (reference sequence). The chain's CDR3 is CASSMGTGDTQYF. CDR3 nucleotides: TGTGCCAGTAGTATGGGGACAGGGGATACGCAGTATTTT.

The J gene is TRBJ1-3, the V gene TRBV30; the D is unclear. Germline V gives CDR1 GTSNPN, CDR2 SVGIG (reference sequence). The CDR3 has 11 residues. V was pared by 2 bases and J by 3 bases, with 2 bases between. In nucleotides, the CDR3 is TGTGCCTGGAGTAATGGAAACACCATATATTTT. Translated: CAWSNGNTIYF.

The chain links TRBV9 to TRBJ2-2, with TRBD2 matching 15 bases. The CDR3 covers 18 residues. CDR1 and CDR2 from the germline V gene are SGDLS and YYNGEE. J was trimmed by 4 bases and V by 4 bases; bases with no gene match: 8. The CDR3 protein is CASSSHGLAGGFTGELFF. CDR3 DNA sequence: TGTGCCAGCAGCTCGCATGGACTAGCGGGAGGGTTCACCGGGGAGCTGTTTTTT.